The sequence of this TCR beta chain was determined in a study of Graves' ophthalmopathy and Graves' hyperthyroidism. V was trimmed by 3 bases and J by 5 bases, leaving 13 bases between them. This CDR3 contains 14 residues. CDR1 LNHDA and CDR2 SQIVND come from the germline V gene (reference sequence). As the template, RNA transcripts were used to amplify TCR beta CDR3 regions. Scientists carried out first-round RT-PCR using HTBI primers and then a second-round multiplex PCR. TCRdb reprocessed the multiplex PCR reads via MiXCR and lists one record per CDR3 protein. Here the sample spans over 40,000 distinct CDR3 sequences, 50% being singletons.

This TCR was recovered from an adult man with Graves' ophthalmopathy. J is TRBJ2-5 and V is TRBV19; a possible D gene is TRBD2 (6 bases). Sequenced material: peripheral blood. DNA of the CDR3: TGTGCCAGTAGTATCGGCGCGGGACCCGAGACCCAGTACTTC. Protein sequence: CASSIGAGPETQYF.